Included here is one T cell receptor (beta chain) sequence, with context. Its antigen is not identified. The CDR3 runs 15 residues. Trimming removed 5 bases at V and 4 bases at J, with 17 bases between. CDR1 and CDR2 (germline): SGHRS, YFSETQ. All the patients suffered relapse after autologous stem cell transplantation, and brentuximab vedotin exposure differed. Some clones are missing from TCRdb's copy, which holds only in-frame ones; the method was immunoSEQ multiplex PCR. The top ten hold about 5.8% of the sample, which has about 50,000 clones, around 90% seen once. These data are taken from a study of PD-1 blockade in classical Hodgkin lymphoma. The overall study: The patients were dosed with nivolumab 3 mg/kg, infused intravenously every 2 weeks.

Study conclusions and caveats: Patients who initiated nivolumab within 1 year of ASCT were excluded. Diminished baseline TCR diversity has been reported in newly diagnosed patients relative to healthy donors. Newly diagnosed and completely responding patients shared comparable baseline diversity.

This sequence was found in a human donor with classical Hodgkin lymphoma. This chain uses TRBV5-1 with TRBJ2-3, with D possibly called TRBD1 or TRBD2 (5 bases each). The sample consisted of peripheral blood mononuclear cells (PBMCs), taken before the second cycle of nivolumab. CDR3 region: CASRTIWGFADTQYF. CDR3 in DNA: TGCGCCAGCAGAACGATCTGGGGGTTTGCAGATACGCAGTATTTT. Using reference TRBV5-1 and TRBJ2-3 for the parts outside the CDR3, the full variable domain is KAGVTQTPRYLIKTRGQQVTLSCSPISGHRSVSWYQQTPGQGLQFLFEYFSETQRNKGNFPGRFSGRQFSNSRSEMNVSTLELGDSALYLCASRTIWGFADTQYFGPGTRLTVL.